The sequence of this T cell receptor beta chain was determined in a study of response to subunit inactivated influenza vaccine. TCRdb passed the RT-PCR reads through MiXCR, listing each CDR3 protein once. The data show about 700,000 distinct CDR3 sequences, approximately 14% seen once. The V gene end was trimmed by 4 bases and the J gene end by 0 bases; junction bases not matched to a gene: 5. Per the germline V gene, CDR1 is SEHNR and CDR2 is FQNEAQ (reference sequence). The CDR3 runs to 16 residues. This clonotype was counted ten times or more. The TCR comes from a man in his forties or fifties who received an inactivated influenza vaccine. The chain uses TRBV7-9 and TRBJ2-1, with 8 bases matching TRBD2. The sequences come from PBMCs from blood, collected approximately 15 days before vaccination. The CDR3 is CASSYGLAFSYNEQFF. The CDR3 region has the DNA TGTGCCAGCAGCTACGGACTAGCTTTCTCCTACAATGAGCAGTTCTTC.